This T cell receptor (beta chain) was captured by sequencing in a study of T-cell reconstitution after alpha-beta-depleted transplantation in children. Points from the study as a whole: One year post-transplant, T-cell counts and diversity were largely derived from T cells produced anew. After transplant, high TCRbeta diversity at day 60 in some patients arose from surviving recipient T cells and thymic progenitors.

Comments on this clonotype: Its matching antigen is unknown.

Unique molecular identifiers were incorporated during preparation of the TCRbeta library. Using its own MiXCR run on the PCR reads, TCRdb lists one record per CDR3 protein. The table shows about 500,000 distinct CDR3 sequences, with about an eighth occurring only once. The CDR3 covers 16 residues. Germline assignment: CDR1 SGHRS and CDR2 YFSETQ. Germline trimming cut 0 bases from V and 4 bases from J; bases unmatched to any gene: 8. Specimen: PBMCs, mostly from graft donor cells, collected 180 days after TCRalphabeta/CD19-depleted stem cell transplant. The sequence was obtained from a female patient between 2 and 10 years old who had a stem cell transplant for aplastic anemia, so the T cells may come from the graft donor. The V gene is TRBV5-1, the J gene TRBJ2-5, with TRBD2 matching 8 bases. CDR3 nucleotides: TGCGCCAGCAGCTTGGAGCGGGGAGCGGGAGTAGAGACCCAGTACTTC. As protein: CASSLERGAGVETQYF. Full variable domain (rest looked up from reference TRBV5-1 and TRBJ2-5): KAGVTQTPRYLIKTRGQQVTLSCSPISGHRSVSWYQQTPGQGLQFLFEYFSETQRNKGNFPGRFSGRQFSNSRSEMNVSTLELGDSALYLCASSLERGAGVETQYFGPGTRLLVL.